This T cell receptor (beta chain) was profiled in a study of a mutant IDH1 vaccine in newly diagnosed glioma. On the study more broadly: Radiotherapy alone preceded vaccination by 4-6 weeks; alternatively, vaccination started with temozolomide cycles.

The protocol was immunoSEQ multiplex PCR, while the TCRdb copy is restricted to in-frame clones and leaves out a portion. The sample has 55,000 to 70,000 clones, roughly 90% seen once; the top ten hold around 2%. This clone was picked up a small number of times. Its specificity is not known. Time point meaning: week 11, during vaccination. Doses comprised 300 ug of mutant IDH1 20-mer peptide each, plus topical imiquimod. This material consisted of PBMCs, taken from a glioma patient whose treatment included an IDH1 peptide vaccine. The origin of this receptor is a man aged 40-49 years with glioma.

The CDR3 loop reads CASSIGQGVYGYTF. The CDR3 region has the DNA TGTGCCAGTAGTATTGGACAGGGGGTCTATGGCTACACCTTC. The chain recombines TRBV19 with TRBJ1-2, with 10 bases aligning to TRBD1. The CDR3 covers 14 residues. With V trimmed by 3 bases and J by 4 bases, 2 bases remained unmatched. Germline CDR1 is LNHDA and CDR2 is SQIVND (reference sequence).